This section outlines one TCR beta chain sequence together with its context. Assay: immunoSEQ multiplex PCR; the TCRdb copy retains only in-frame clones and omits some. The sample carries 73,000 or so clones, roughly 85% recorded once. The V gene lost 1 base and the J gene lost 5 bases, with 18 bases spanning the gap. The CDR3 runs 16 residues. Looked up from germline, CDR1 is SGHTA and CDR2 is FQGNSA. The data originate from a study of OX40 agonist ivuxolimab in advanced cancers. The sequence was obtained from an adult with an advanced solid tumor such as melanoma, head and neck, liver or kidney cancer. Sample: CD4+ or CD8+ T cells sorted from blood, taken in a trial of the OX40 agonist ivuxolimab. J is TRBJ2-7 and V is TRBV7-2; TRBD2 is a possible D gene (6 bases). The CDR3 sequence: CASSLEWGGGFHEQYF. The CDR3 bases are TGTGCCAGCAGCTTAGAATGGGGAGGAGGTTTCCACGAGCAGTACTTC.